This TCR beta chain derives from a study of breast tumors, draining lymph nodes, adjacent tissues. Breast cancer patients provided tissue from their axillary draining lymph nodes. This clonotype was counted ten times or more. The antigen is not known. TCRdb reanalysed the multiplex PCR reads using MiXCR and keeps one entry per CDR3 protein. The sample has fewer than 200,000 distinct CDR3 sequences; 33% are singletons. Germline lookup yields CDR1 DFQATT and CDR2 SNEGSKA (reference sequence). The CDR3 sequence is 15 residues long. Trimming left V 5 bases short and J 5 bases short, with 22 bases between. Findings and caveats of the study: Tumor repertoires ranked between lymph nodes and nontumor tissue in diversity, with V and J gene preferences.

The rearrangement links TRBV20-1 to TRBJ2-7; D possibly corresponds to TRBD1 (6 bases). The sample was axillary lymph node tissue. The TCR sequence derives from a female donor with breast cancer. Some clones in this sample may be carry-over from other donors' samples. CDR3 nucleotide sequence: TGCAGTGCTCATAAGACTACAGGACAGAGGAACGAGCAGTACTTC. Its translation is CSAHKTTGQRNEQYF.